The source of this T cell receptor (beta chain) is a study of blood T cell repertoires in COVID-19. CDR1 and CDR2 (germline): SGHTA, FQGNSA. The CDR3 consists of 14 residues. V gave up 3 bases and J gave up 8 bases, with 16 bases separating them. The protocol was immunoSEQ multiplex PCR, while the TCRdb copy is restricted to in-frame clones and leaves out a portion. The table shows under 200,000 clones, with roughly 90% occurring only once. A single count supports this clone. The chain employs TRBV7-2 and TRBJ1-2; D remains ambiguous. This TCR was recovered from a man aged 45-65 years with acute or convalescent COVID-19. The sample was peripheral blood. The CDR3 is CASSFLGQYEGYTF. CDR3 DNA sequence: TGTGCCAGCAGCTTTCTAGGCCAATATGAGGGCTACACCTTC.